This T cell receptor (beta chain) appears in the sequencing data of a study of blood T cell repertoires in COVID-19 (dated by TCRdb to about 2020). At the level of the whole study: Samples from collaborators originated in the United States, Italy and Spain and spanned both the acute and convalescent phases of COVID-19. The repertoires were made available in a free public database intended to serve as a resource for research on the immune response to SARS-CoV-2. The samples were drawn from two sources: the first 160 participants of the ongoing ImmuneRACE study, and 1,254 subjects contributed by 6 global collaborators. The prospective study material was composed of cDNA or gDNA derived from T cells, B-cell-depleted T cells, or PBMCs. HLA class I and class II types, where available, came from metadata supplied by the sample provider rather than from assay-based typing. Sample metadata almost always included a de-identified subject ID, COVID-19 status, age in years and sex. The dataset comprised deeply sampled blood TCRbeta repertoires from subjects exposed to, actively infected with, or recovered from COVID-19. What the authors observed across the whole study: The amount of clinical and demographic metadata varied by source and participant and was provided uncurated.

Trimming removed 3 bases from V and 2 bases from J; the gene matches leave 4 bases unexplained. The cysteine opens and the phenylalanine closes a CDR3 of 15 amino acids. Of the read, only the CDR3 DNA is kept; its 45 bases are in frame from base 1. CDR1 is given as KGHSH and CDR2 as LQKENI, both from the germline V gene. Collaborating institutions collected whole blood in K2EDTA tubes following their own protocols. For TCRbeta analysis, collaborators shipped samples in one of three forms: frozen whole blood, isolated PBMCs, or DNA extracted from either of those sample types. TCRbeta CDR3 regions were amplified from genomic DNA by means of the immunoSEQ Assay, a bias-controlled multiplex PCR. The study's processing was this. The number of nucleated cells in each sample was estimated by amplification of reference gene primers within the assay. To quantify the absolute abundance of each unique TCRbeta CDR3 rearrangement, sequence reads were collapsed and filtered. For each sample, productive Simpson clonality was calculated as the square root of Simpson's diversity index over productive rearrangements. This is the immuneACCESS table as TCRdb keeps it, with only in-frame sequences that have V and J called. A part of the clones is gone; compared with another copy, unresolved V genes explain less than half, and the rest is unexplained. The V and J calls and the clone size are those of that table, but D and trimming were determined from the DNA. Counted in this sample were around 40,000 clones; over 70% of them appeared once. Approximately 30% of the sample goes to the ten largest clones.

About this clone itself: Its target antigen remains unknown. No quality values exist for individual bases; no much larger clone is one base distant.

The sequenced sample consisted of peripheral blood. Here the chain combines TRBV18 and TRBJ2-3; 8 central bases correspond to TRBD1. The sequence came from a woman of 80 years or more with acute or convalescent COVID-19. The CDR3 here reads CASSPPGQDTDTQYF. DNA sequence: TGTGCCAGCTCACCTCCGGGACAGGACACAGATACGCAGTATTTT.